Shown below are 16 T cell receptor beta chains from a single sample sequenced in a study of PD-L1 blockade in urothelial cancer. Time point denoted: peripheral blood 6 weeks after treatment start. This table comes from immunoSEQ multiplex PCR, and its TCRdb copy is limited to in-frame clones, with some not included. The repertoire holds tens of thousands of clones, with about 90% as singletons. The sequencing here drew on PBMCs, taken around atezolizumab (anti-PD-L1) treatment. These receptors originate from a man between 65 and 85 years old with urothelial cancer.

This clone was observed once. CDR3 protein: CASSLPDRFLETQYF. In DNA, the CDR3 is TGTGCCAGCAGTTTACCAGACAGGTTCTTAGAGACCCAGTACTTC. This rearrangement joins TRBV28 to TRBJ2-5, with a possible D match to TRBD1 (6 bases). The V gene's germline CDR1 is MDHEN and CDR2 SYDVKM. The CDR3 is made up of 15 amino acids. V was trimmed by 2 bases and J by 4 bases, leaving 14 bases between them.

This chain joins TRBV19 and TRBJ1-1; unclear D gene. The CDR3 extends over 14 amino acids. The germline V gene has CDR1 LNHDA and CDR2 SQIVND (reference sequence). Trimming removed 1 base at V and 1 base at J, with 7 bases between. This chain's CDR3 is CASSIVGRNTEAFF. In DNA form, the CDR3 reads TGTGCCAGTAGTATAGTAGGGAGGAACACTGAAGCTTTCTTT.

This rearrangement joins TRBV11-2 to TRBJ1-4, with D perhaps TRBD1 (6 bases). V was clipped by 1 base and J by 0 bases, with 12 bases between them. Germline assignment: CDR1 SGHAT and CDR2 FQNNGV. This CDR3 is 17 amino acids long. Written as DNA, the CDR3 is TGTGCCAGCAGCTTAGCAGCAGGGGCTGCAACTAATGAAAAACTGTTTTTT. Translated: CASSLAAGAATNEKLFF.

This rearrangement joins TRBV7-8 to TRBJ2-1; D may be TRBD2 (6 bases). With 8 bases removed from V and 0 bases from J, the gap between germline ends came to 20 bases. The germline V gene encodes CDR1 SGHVS and CDR2 FQNEAQ. The CDR3 spans 17 residues. The CDR3 region has the DNA TGTGCCAGCTTTTTCCGGGCTAGCGTGAGCTCCTACAATGAGCAGTTCTTC. Translated: CASFFRASVSSYNEQFF.

The chain couples TRBV14 to TRBJ2-1; 7 bases are a match to TRBD1. The CDR3 runs 14 residues. Germline trimming cut 5 bases from V and 6 bases from J; bases unmatched to any gene: 7. Germline V gene lookup returns CDR1 SGHDN and CDR2 FVKESK. The chain's CDR3 is CASSFYRDSNEQFF. CDR3 bases: TGTGCCAGCAGCTTCTACCGGGACAGCAATGAGCAGTTCTTC.

This chain connects TRBV9 to TRBJ2-1; 7 bases fit TRBD2. CDR3 length equals 14 residues. In germline, CDR1 is SGDLS, CDR2 YYNGEE. The V gene end was trimmed by 0 bases and the J gene end by 13 bases; junction bases not matched to a gene: 10. DNA for the CDR3: TGTGCCAGCAGCGTAGCTTCGCGGGAGAGTCCCCAGTTCTTC. It specifies CASSVASRESPQFF.

The rearrangement uses TRBV19 and TRBJ2-1, with 11 bases lining up with TRBD2. From germline, CDR1 is LNHDA and CDR2 SQIVND (reference sequence). V lost 3 bases and J lost 5; bases outside the gene matches: 12. The CDR3 contains 18 residues. The CDR3 bases are TGTGCCAGTAGTATGAGAGGGATGGCTAGCGGGGGGAACAATGAGCAGTTCTTC. The encoded protein is CASSMRGMASGGNNEQFF. Combining the CDR3 with reference TRBV19 and TRBJ2-1 gives the whole variable domain DGGITQSPKYLFRKEGQNVTLSCEQNLNHDAMYWYRQDPGQGLRLIYYSQIVNDFQKGDIAEGYSVSREKKESFPLTVTSAQKNPTAFYLCASSMRGMASGGNNEQFFGPGTRLTVL.

This clone has a handful of counts. The V call is TRBV18, the J call TRBJ2-2, with D uncertain. CDR1 KGHSH and CDR2 LQKENI come from the germline V gene. This CDR3 region has 15 residues. Trimming left V 2 bases short and J 2 bases short, with 9 bases between. The CDR3 is CASSPATINTGELFF. In nucleotides, the CDR3 is TGTGCCAGCTCACCAGCCACTATAAACACCGGGGAGCTGTTTTTT.

This chain connects TRBV11-2 to TRBJ2-7; tentatively, D is TRBD2 (5 bases). The length of the CDR3 is 15 residues. V was pared by 1 base and J by 2 bases, with 12 bases between. Germline CDR1 is SGHAT and CDR2 is FQNNGV. The DNA for the CDR3 is TGTGCCAGCAGCTTAGCCCCTGAGGAGGCCTACGAGCAGTACTTC. Amino acid sequence: CASSLAPEEAYEQYF.

The chain employs TRBV30 and TRBJ2-1, with D possibly matching TRBD2 (5 bases). The V end lost 3 bases, the J end lost 12 bases, and 12 bases lay between the germline ends. Germline-derived CDR1 and CDR2 are GTSNPN and SVGIG (reference sequence). This CDR3 has 11 amino acids. The CDR3 sequence is CAWSGKGGQFF. In DNA, the CDR3 is TGTGCCTGGAGCGGGAAAGGCGGGCAGTTCTTC.

V gene TRBV5-4 combines with J gene TRBJ2-7; 11 positions agree with TRBD2. The CDR3 consists of 15 residues. V trimming: 4 bases; J trimming: 6 bases; junction bases outside the gene matches: 9. Germline values: CDR1 SGHNT, CDR2 YYREEE (reference sequence). CDR3 in amino acids: CASSPGLAGFGEQYF. The DNA for the CDR3 is TGTGCCAGCAGCCCAGGACTAGCGGGTTTCGGCGAGCAGTACTTC.

V gene TRBV5-1 combines with J gene TRBJ2-7; 9 bases line up with TRBD2. The CDR3 contains 16 residues. With V trimmed by 0 bases and J by 1 base, 5 bases remained unmatched. The germline V gene has CDR1 SGHRS and CDR2 YFSETQ. The CDR3 sequence is CASSLGSGSLSYEQYF. The CDR3 region has the DNA TGCGCCAGCAGCTTGGGTAGCGGGAGCCTTTCCTACGAGCAGTACTTC.

Concerning this clone itself: Other DNA variants within this sample encode the same CDR3. This rearrangement joins TRBV6-5 to TRBJ2-1, with 7 positions matching TRBD2. CDR3 size: 15 residues. V gave up 4 bases and J gave up 2 bases; unmatched junction bases: 5. Per the germline V gene, CDR1 is MNHEY and CDR2 is SVGAGI. CDR3 sequence: CASSSSSGPYNEQFF. The CDR3 coding sequence is TGTGCCAGCAGTTCCTCTAGCGGACCCTACAATGAGCAGTTCTTC.

The rearrangement uses TRBV5-4 and TRBJ1-1; D may be TRBD1 (6 bases). The CDR3 length is 15 residues. The V gene's germline CDR1 is SGHNT and CDR2 YYREEE (reference sequence). Trimming took 3 bases from V and 1 from J, leaving 13 bases between them. CDR3 bases: TGTGCCAGCAGCTCCCAAGGGGGAGCGAACACTGAAGCTTTCTTT. The encoded protein is CASSSQGGANTEAFF.

This clone was seen more than once but under ten times. The rearrangement links TRBV5-4 to TRBJ2-7; D may be TRBD1 (6 bases). This CDR3 spans 14 amino acids. Germline V gene lookup returns CDR1 SGHNT and CDR2 YYREEE (reference sequence). V was trimmed by 1 base and J by 5 bases, leaving 13 bases between them. The CDR3 loop reads CASSLWNRVHEQYF. Here the CDR3 DNA reads TGTGCCAGCAGCTTGTGGAACAGGGTCCACGAGCAGTACTTC.

This chain links TRBV11-2 with TRBJ2-7; no firm D call. V was clipped by 0 bases and J by 2 bases, with 5 bases between them. The CDR3 has 13 residues. Germline assignment: CDR1 SGHAT and CDR2 FQNNGV. CDR3 sequence reads: CASSLDDTYEQYF. CDR3 coding DNA: TGTGCCAGCAGCTTAGACGACACCTACGAGCAGTACTTC.